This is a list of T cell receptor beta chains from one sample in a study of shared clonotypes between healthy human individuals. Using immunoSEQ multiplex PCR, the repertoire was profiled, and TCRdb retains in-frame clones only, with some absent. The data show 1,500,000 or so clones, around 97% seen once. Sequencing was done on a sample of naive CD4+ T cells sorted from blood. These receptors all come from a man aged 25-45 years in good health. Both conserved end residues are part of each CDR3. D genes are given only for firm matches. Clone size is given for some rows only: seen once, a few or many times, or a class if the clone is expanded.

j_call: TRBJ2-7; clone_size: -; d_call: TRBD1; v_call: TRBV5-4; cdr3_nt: TGTGCCAGCAGCTCCTATCCGGGACAGGGTAACCACGAGCAGTACTTC; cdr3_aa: CASSSYPGQGNHEQYF
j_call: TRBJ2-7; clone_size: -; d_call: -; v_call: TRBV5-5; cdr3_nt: TGTGCCAGCAGTTATAGCTCCTACGAGCAGTACTTC; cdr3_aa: CASSYSSYEQYF
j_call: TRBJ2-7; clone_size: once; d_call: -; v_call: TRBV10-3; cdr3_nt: TGTGCCATCGGACCCGGAAAAACCCTCGGAGAGCAGTACTTC; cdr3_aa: CAIGPGKTLGEQYF
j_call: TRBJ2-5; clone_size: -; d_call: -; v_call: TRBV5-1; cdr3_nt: TGCGCCAGCAGCTCCGCAGTTCAAGAGACCCAGTACTTC; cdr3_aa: CASSSAVQETQYF
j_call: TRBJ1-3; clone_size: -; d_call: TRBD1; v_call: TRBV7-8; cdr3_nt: TGTGCCAGCAGCCGGACAGGGTGGACTGGAAACACCATATATTTT; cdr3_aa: CASSRTGWTGNTIYF
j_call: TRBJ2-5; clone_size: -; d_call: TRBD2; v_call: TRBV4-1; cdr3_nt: TGCGCCAGCAGCCAAGATCGAGCTAGCGGGTACCAAGAGACCCAGTACTTC; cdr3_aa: CASSQDRASGYQETQYF
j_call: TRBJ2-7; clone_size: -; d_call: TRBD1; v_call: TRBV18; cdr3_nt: TGTGCCAGCTCACCTCTGGGACAGATTCAATACGAGCAGTACTTC; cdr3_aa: CASSPLGQIQYEQYF
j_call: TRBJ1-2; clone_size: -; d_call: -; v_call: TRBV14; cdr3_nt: TGTGCCAGCAGCCAAGCCCCAGACAGGAACTATGGCTACACCTTC; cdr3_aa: CASSQAPDRNYGYTF
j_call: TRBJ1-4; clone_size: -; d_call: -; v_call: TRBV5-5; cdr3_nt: TGTGCCAGCAGTTTCGGTCACCTGGGAGCTAATGAAAAACTGTTTTTT; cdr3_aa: CASSFGHLGANEKLFF
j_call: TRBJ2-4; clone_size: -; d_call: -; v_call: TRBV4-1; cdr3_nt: TGCGCCAGCAGCCAAGAGATGGGGGGCATAGGGGGCAAAAACATTCAGTACTTC; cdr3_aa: CASSQEMGGIGGKNIQYF
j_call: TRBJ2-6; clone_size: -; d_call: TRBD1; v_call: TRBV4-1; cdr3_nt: TGCGCCAGCAGCCAAGACGGACAGGAGGCCTCTGGGGCCAACGTCCTGACTTTC; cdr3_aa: CASSQDGQEASGANVLTF
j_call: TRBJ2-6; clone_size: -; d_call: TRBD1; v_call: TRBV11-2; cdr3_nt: TGTGCCAGCAGCTTAGATGCAGGGGGAAGCTCTGGGGCCAACGTCCTGACTTTC; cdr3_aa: CASSLDAGGSSGANVLTF
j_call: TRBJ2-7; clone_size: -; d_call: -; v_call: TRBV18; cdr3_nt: TGTGCCAGCTCACCTGGAGCGCAGTCGGGTGAGCAGTACTTC; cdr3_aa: CASSPGAQSGEQYF
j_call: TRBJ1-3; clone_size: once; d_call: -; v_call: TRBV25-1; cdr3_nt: TGTGCCAGCAGCCCGGCGACAGGTGACTCTGGAAACACCATATATTTT; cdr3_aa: CASSPATGDSGNTIYF
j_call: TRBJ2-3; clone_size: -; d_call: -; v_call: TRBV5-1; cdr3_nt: TGCGCCAGCAGCGGAACCACAGGGTCAGATACGCAGTATTTT; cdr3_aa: CASSGTTGSDTQYF
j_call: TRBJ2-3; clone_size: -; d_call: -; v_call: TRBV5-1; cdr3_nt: TGCGCCAGCAGCTTGGACGGGGGTGGCACAGATACGCAGTATTTT; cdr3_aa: CASSLDGGGTDTQYF
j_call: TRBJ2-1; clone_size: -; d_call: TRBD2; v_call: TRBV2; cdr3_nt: TGTGCCAGCAGTGCTGGACTAGCGCCACACAATGAGCAGTTCTTC; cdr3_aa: CASSAGLAPHNEQFF
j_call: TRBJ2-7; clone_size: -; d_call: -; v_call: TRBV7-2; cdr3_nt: TGTGCCAGCAGCTTAACGCAGGTTTTGCACGAGCAGTACTTC; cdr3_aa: CASSLTQVLHEQYF
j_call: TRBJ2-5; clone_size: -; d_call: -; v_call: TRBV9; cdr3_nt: TGTGCCAGCAGAGGCCCAACCGGGACCCAGTACTTC; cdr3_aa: CASRGPTGTQYF
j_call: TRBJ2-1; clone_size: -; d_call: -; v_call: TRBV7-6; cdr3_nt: TGTGCCAGCAGCCGGGACCCGCCCATAACGTTGTTCTTC; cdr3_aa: CASSRDPPITLFF
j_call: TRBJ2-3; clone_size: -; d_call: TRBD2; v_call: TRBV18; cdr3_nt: TGTGCCAGCTCACCCCTCTCGGGAGGAACAGATACGCAGTATTTT; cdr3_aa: CASSPLSGGTDTQYF
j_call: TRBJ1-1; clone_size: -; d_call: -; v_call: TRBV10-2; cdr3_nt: TGCGCCAGCAGCATGGGGGGCGGTACTGAAGCTTTCTTT; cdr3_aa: CASSMGGGTEAFF
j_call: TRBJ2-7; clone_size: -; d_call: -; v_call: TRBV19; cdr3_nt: TGTGCCAGTAGTAAGGACAGCTACGAGCAGTACTTC; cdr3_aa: CASSKDSYEQYF
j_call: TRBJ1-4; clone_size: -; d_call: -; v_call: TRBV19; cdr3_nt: TGTGCCAGTAGTATAGTCCGGCAGGGGATTGAAAAACTGTTTTTT; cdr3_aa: CASSIVRQGIEKLFF
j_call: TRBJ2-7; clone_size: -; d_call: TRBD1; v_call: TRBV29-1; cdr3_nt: TGCAGCGTGGCCGTGGGACAGGGCCACGAGCAGTACTTC; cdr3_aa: CSVAVGQGHEQYF
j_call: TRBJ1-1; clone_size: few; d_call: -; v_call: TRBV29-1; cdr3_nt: TGCAGCGTTGGGGGCATTGAAGCTTTCTTT; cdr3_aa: CSVGGIEAFF
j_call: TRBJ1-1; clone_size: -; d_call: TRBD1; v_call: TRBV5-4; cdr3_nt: TGTGCCAGCTCCCTGGGTCCCCTGACAGGGGGAATGAACACTGAAGCTTTCTTT; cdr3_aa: CASSLGPLTGGMNTEAFF
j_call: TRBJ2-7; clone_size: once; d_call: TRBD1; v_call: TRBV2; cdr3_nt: TGTGCCAGCAGGTTGGGGACAGGATCCTACGAGCAGTACTTC; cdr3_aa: CASRLGTGSYEQYF
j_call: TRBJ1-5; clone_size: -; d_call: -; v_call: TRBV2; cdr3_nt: TGTGCCAGCAGTGGAGGTCGGGCAGGGTTTAATCAGCCCCAGCATTTT; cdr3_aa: CASSGGRAGFNQPQHF
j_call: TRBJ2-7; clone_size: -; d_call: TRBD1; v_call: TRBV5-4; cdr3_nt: TGTGCCAGCAGCGCGACAGGACAGGCTATCTACGAGCAGTACTTC; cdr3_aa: CASSATGQAIYEQYF
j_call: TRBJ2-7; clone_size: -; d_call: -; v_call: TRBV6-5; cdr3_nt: TGTGCCAGCACCAACCCGGGGCCCGGGGGCGAGCAGTACTTC; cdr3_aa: CASTNPGPGGEQYF
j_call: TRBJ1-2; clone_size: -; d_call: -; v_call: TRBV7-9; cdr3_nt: TGTGCCAGCAGCCAGGGCGAGTACTATGGCTACACCTTC; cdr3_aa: CASSQGEYYGYTF
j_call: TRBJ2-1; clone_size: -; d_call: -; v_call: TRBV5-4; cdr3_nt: TGTGCCAGCAGCTTTCCTACCTCTTACGGACGAAATGAGCAGTTCTTC; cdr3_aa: CASSFPTSYGRNEQFF
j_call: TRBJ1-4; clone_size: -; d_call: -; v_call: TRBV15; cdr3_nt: TGTGCCACCAGCAGAGATTATTCGGCGGCTTGGAATGAAAAACTGTTTTTT; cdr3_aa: CATSRDYSAAWNEKLFF
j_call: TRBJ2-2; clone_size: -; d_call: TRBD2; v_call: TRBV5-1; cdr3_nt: TGCGCCACGACCCTAGCGGGACAAAACACCGGGGAGCTGTTTTTT; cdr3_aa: CATTLAGQNTGELFF
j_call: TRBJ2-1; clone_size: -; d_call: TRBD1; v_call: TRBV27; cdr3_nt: TGTGCCAGCAGTTGGACAGGCCACCGGGAGCAGTTCTTC; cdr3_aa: CASSWTGHREQFF